What follows describes a single T cell receptor beta chain. Its antigen remains undetermined. No clone much larger than this one lies a single base away; base qualities are absent. CD8 naive samples consisted of CD45RO-negative cells that were positively selected for CCR7, yielding a CD45RA+CCR7+ population without TemRA cells. Donors were healthy HIV-negative adults with no recently reported acute infections or vaccinations. All donors were Caucasian adults living in Nashville, Tennessee, USA. Blood was collected by leukapheresis, and PBMCs were isolated by Ficoll-Histopaque density gradient centrifugation and then cryopreserved in liquid nitrogen vapor phase. Analytical flow cytometry was used to check the purity and quantity of each magnetically sorted T cell population. From each sorted fraction, genomic DNA was isolated and quantified by UV absorbance on a Nanodrop 2000c. Using the deep immunoSEQ assay, multiplex PCR amplified TCR CDR3 regions from genomic DNA. Extracted genomic DNA from each cell subset was distributed evenly across all wells of several immunoSEQ 96-well plates, and each plate was treated as a replicate. For sorted subsets, about 200 ng genomic DNA, equal to approximately 30,000 T cell genomes, was loaded into each replicate PCR. The purified libraries were quantified using a Qubit 3.0 fluorometer, sized with a Bioanalyzer 2100, and then quantified again using the KAPA Library Quantification kit. A separate single-read 150-cycle Illumina NextSeq 550 flow cell was used to sequence each immunoSEQ 96-well plate. As for how the authors treated the data: Because the immunoSEQ output included only junctional sequences and no quality scores, the filtering could not be the same as the filtering used for full-length reads. Sequences were annotated with PyIR, a Python wrapper for IgBLAST v1.9, and V/J genes and CDR3 were assigned using IMGT germline references. Reads were filtered out if the reads had weak V/J assignments (E-value above 1e-6), no CDR3, stop codons, out-of-frame junctions, or ambiguous translated residues. V3J clonotypes were defined by identical inferred V gene, J gene, and CDR3 amino acid sequence. Percentage overlap between repertoires was computed as shared unique clonotypes divided by the size of the smaller repertoire. Three approaches were used to assess repertoire richness: RTK rarefaction, the Chao1 estimator, and Recon v2.1 estimates of unobserved clonotypes. Generation probabilities for all TCRbeta clonotypes obtained by the gDNA method from four donors were computed using OLGA. TCRdb limited this immuneACCESS table to in-frame rearrangements with V and J called. A share of clones is missing; checked studies link under half to unresolved V genes, and the rest is unexplained. That table supplies the V and J calls and clone size; D and trimming were determined from the DNA. Recorded for this sample are approximately 2,000,000 clones; around 93% of them occurred a single time. Together, the top ten hold 1.5% to 2% of the sample.

The data belong to a study of shared clonotypes between healthy human individuals (dated by TCRdb to 2018 to 2021). A note on the overall study: A couple of women and a few men aged 18 to 49 years were included in the cohort. For each donor, CD4 naive and CD4 memory were each given three plates, CD8 naive was given two plates, and CD8 memory was given one plate. To estimate repertoire size and how much clonotypes are shared between individuals, the study performed deep sequencing of blood TCR repertoires from roughly five healthy adults. Different laboratories and diverse techniques were used to prepare libraries and sequence TCR repertoires, to increase sequencing depth and limit assay-specific biases. Between about 0.8 and 8.9 billion PBMCs per donor were obtained by leukapheresis.

General study outcomes and caveats: Only blood was sampled, and tissue TCR repertoires likely differ from those in blood. Because the study included only a small number of donors, the genetic and exposure-history diversity represented was limited. Naive subsets generally had larger estimated clonotype richness than memory subsets did. Compared with non-shared clonotypes, the clonotypes found in all four sorted-subset donors had higher generation probabilities. Pairwise subsampling indicated that sequencing depth was expected to affect the degree of clonotype sharing among donors. Incomplete sequencing was indicated by rarefaction of sorted-subset datasets, despite the large sequencing depth. When a few donors were compared, the shared fraction of clonotypes was about 5% for naive CD4, more than 3% for naive CD8, roughly 2.3% for memory CD4, and 0.4% for memory CD8.

The CDR3 sequence holds 16 residues, the cysteine and phenylalanine included. The read is trimmed to its CDR3 DNA, 48 bases read in frame from base 1. V drops 5 bases and J drops 2 bases, leaving 17 bases in between. The germline V gene (reference sequence) yields SEHNR for CDR1 and FQNEAQ for CDR2. Recombination linked TRBV7-9 to TRBJ2-3; a tentative D call is TRBD2 (6 bases match). The sequence was obtained from a man aged 18 to 30 in good health. Some clones in this sample may be carry-over from other donors' samples. Sequencing was done on a sample of naive CD8+ T cells from PBMCs. The cell subset or site label here, explained by the study, means: CD45RA+CCR7+. The CDR3 is CASSPRAGSNTDTQYF. Here is the DNA: TGTGCCAGCAGCCCGCGGGCGGGGAGCAACACAGATACGCAGTATTTT.